Below are 28 T cell receptor beta chains sequenced from a single sample in a study of shared clonotypes between healthy human individuals. TCRdb's copy holds only in-frame clones and misses some; the assay was immunoSEQ multiplex PCR. Seen here are some 1,900,000 clones, about 95% observed once, and the top ten hold under 1.5%. CD8 cells classed as naive were CD45RO-negative and positively selected for CCR7, excluding terminally differentiated effector memory CD45RA+ cells. The source material was naive CD8+ T cells sorted from blood. The receptors were sampled from a man aged 18 to 29 in good health.

The chain joins TRBV7-9 to TRBJ1-2; D is unresolved. V was cut by 3 bases and J by 2 bases, with 13 bases left in between. From germline, CDR1 is SEHNR and CDR2 FQNEAQ (reference sequence). CDR3 length: 15 amino acids. CDR3 residues: CASSFGQAGNYGYTF. CDR3 nucleotide sequence: TGTGCCAGCAGCTTTGGTCAGGCGGGAAACTATGGCTACACCTTC.

The chain carries TRBV5-6 and TRBJ2-5; TRBD1 or TRBD2 may be the D gene (5 bases each). CDR1 is SGHDT and CDR2 is YYEEEE in the germline V gene. This CDR3 comprises 15 residues. Trimming pared 2 bases from V and 2 bases from J, leaving 13 bases between. The CDR3 nucleotides are TGTGCCAGCAGCTTAACCGGGACCGAACAAGAGACCCAGTACTTC. It codes for CASSLTGTEQETQYF.

This chain uses TRBV28 with TRBJ2-7, with TRBD2 as a possible D gene (5 bases). V lost 10 bases to trimming and J lost 0 bases, with 13 bases between them. Germline CDR1 and CDR2: MDHEN and SYDVKM. This CDR3 region has 13 residues. CDR3 DNA: TGTGCCACCACGCCGGGGAACTCCTACGAGCAGTACTTC. As protein: CATTPGNSYEQYF.

The V gene is TRBV27, the J gene TRBJ1-2; 8 bases agree with TRBD1. The V segment lost 5 bases and the J segment 3 bases; nucleotides outside the gene matches: 5. The CDR3 consists of 14 residues. CDR1 and CDR2 from the germline V gene are MNHEY and SMNVEV (reference sequence). Here the CDR3 reads CASSLQGDYYGYTF. DNA of the CDR3: TGTGCCAGCAGTCTACAGGGGGACTACTATGGCTACACCTTC.

The chain joins TRBV13 to TRBJ1-4; 7 bases align to TRBD1. J was trimmed by 8 bases and V by 10 bases; bases with no gene match: 10. The CDR3 extends over 13 amino acids. Germline assignment: CDR1 PRHDT and CDR2 FYEKMQ (reference sequence). The CDR3, as DNA: TGTGCCACCGGGGACAGTGAAACGGAAAAACTGTTTTTT. It encodes CATGDSETEKLFF.

V and J are TRBV4-1 and TRBJ2-1; 7 bases are shared with TRBD2. Germline lookup yields CDR1 MGHRA and CDR2 YSYEKL. The CDR3 sequence is 14 residues long. After removal of 2 bases from V and 2 bases from J, the junction contained 0 bases not matched to a gene. The CDR3: CASSQLAAYNEQFF. CDR3 sequence (DNA): TGCGCCAGCAGCCAACTAGCGGCCTACAATGAGCAGTTCTTC.

The chain uses TRBV5-1 and TRBJ1-5; D is perhaps TRBD1 (5 bases). CDR3 length: 14 amino acids. The germline V and J ends were trimmed by 0 bases and 8 bases, with 12 bases remaining between them. Germline CDR1 and CDR2: SGHRS and YFSETQ. CDR3 DNA sequence: TGCGCCAGCAGCTTGGGGCAGGGCGCGGAGCCCCAGCATTTT. This encodes CASSLGQGAEPQHF.

The chain employs TRBV11-3 and TRBJ2-1; D not certain. The CDR3 is 17 residues long. Trimming stripped 1 base from V and 1 base from J, with 14 bases between. Germline V gene lookup returns CDR1 SGHNT and CDR2 YENEEA. For the CDR3, the DNA is TGTGCCAGCAGCTTAGCCCCCTCGGCGGTTTCCTACAATGAGCAGTTCTTC. It specifies CASSLAPSAVSYNEQFF. Full variable domain (rest looked up from reference TRBV11-3 and TRBJ2-1): EAGVVQSPRYKIIEKKQPVAFWCNPISGHNTLYWYLQNLGQGPELLIRYENEEAVDDSQLPKDRFSAERLKGVDSTLKIQPAELGDSAVYLCASSLAPSAVSYNEQFFGPGTRLTVL.

This clone has only one observation. This chain joins TRBV6-1 and TRBJ1-1, with a tentative D call TRBD1 (5 bases). This CDR3 comprises 14 residues. Trimming cost V 2 bases and J 3 bases, with 10 bases left between them. Germline V gives CDR1 MNHNS, CDR2 SASEGT. The CDR3 nucleotides are TGTGCCAGCAGTGAAACCCAGGGCGACACTGAAGCTTTCTTT. Protein product: CASSETQGDTEAFF.

Comment on this clone: A junction boundary mismatches the germline segment, possibly from a read error. V usage is TRBV7-7 and J usage is TRBJ2-1; D ambiguous. Germline CDR1 and CDR2: SSHAT and FNYEAQ (reference sequence). The CDR3 sequence is 12 residues long. CDR3 sequence (DNA): TGTGCTAGCAGACCCTTGGCTTTTGAGCAGTTCTTC. Translation: CASRPLAFEQFF. The complete variable domain, with remaining parts taken from reference TRBV7-7 and TRBJ2-1, reads GAGVSQSPRYKVTKRGQDVTLRCDPISSHATLYWYQQALGQGPEFLTYFNYEAQPDKSGLPSDRFSAERPEGSISTLTIQRTEQRDSAMYRCASRPLAFEQFFGPGTRLTVL.

This chain uses TRBV2 with TRBJ1-1; TRBD1 is a possible D gene (5 bases). Germline assignment: CDR1 SNHLY and CDR2 FYNNEI. There are 15 residues in the CDR3. Trimming cost V 6 bases and J 5 bases, with 19 bases left between them. In DNA, the CDR3 is TGTGCCAGCAGCCTGTTCCGGGACCCGGGAACTGAAGCTTTCTTT. This gives the protein CASSLFRDPGTEAFF.

Details on this clone: Within the sample, other DNA sequences also encode this same CDR3. The V call is TRBV4-1, the J call TRBJ2-7; TRBD2 aligns across 8 bases. V lost 0 bases and J lost 2; bases outside the gene matches: 3. Per the germline V gene, CDR1 is MGHRA and CDR2 is YSYEKL. This CDR3 comprises 15 residues. DNA for the CDR3: TGCGCCAGCAGCCAAGAGAGCGGGGGAGCCTACGAGCAGTACTTC. Residues: CASSQESGGAYEQYF.

V gene TRBV7-9 combines with J gene TRBJ2-7; possible D gene TRBD1, 6 bases. Germline lookup yields CDR1 SEHNR and CDR2 FQNEAQ (reference sequence). The CDR3 contains 18 residues. Trimming cost V 1 base and J 2 bases, with 21 bases left between them. CDR3 DNA sequence: TGTGCCAGCAGCTTAGGTTCACAGGGTCTGGACCCTACCTACGAGCAGTACTTC. It codes for CASSLGSQGLDPTYEQYF.

The CDR3 region is CASLTLAESFYEQYF. In DNA, the CDR3 is TGTGCCAGCTTAACTCTAGCTGAATCTTTCTACGAGCAGTACTTC. The chain recombines TRBV11-2 with TRBJ2-7, with D possibly matching TRBD2 (5 bases). The V end lost 8 bases, the J end lost 3 bases, and 20 bases lay between the germline ends. Germline assignment: CDR1 SGHAT and CDR2 FQNNGV. The CDR3 loop spans 15 amino acids.

The V gene is TRBV11-2, the J gene TRBJ2-5; maybe TRBD2 (5 bases). CDR1 is SGHAT, CDR2 FQNNGV, per germline. The CDR3 contains 14 residues. Trimming took off 4 bases at V and 5 bases at J, with 14 bases between the two ends. CDR3 protein: CASSSDWAGETQYF. DNA of the CDR3: TGTGCCAGCAGCTCGGACTGGGCCGGGGAGACCCAGTACTTC.

The chain recombines TRBV9 with TRBJ1-2; unclear D gene. V lost 3 bases and J 5 bases, leaving 29 bases between the germline ends. From germline, CDR1 is SGDLS and CDR2 YYNGEE. CDR3 length equals 19 residues. The CDR3 sequence is CASSAQRPHPSSAPYGYTF. Written as DNA, the CDR3 is TGTGCCAGCAGCGCCCAGAGGCCCCACCCATCTAGTGCCCCTTATGGCTACACCTTC.

The CDR3: CASSLVGPGGSEQFF. CDR3 bases: TGCGCCAGCAGCTTGGTTGGCCCAGGAGGCAGTGAGCAGTTCTTC. This chain connects TRBV5-1 to TRBJ2-1, with D perhaps TRBD2 (5 bases). The V end was cut by 0 bases, the J end by 9 bases, with 16 bases between. Germline V CDR1 and CDR2: SGHRS, YFSETQ. This CDR3 spans 15 amino acids.

This clone was found a few times. J is TRBJ1-1 and V is TRBV4-1, with D unresolved. This CDR3 has 14 residues. Germline CDR1 is MGHRA and CDR2 is YSYEKL. The V end lost 1 base, the J end lost 3 bases, and 9 bases lay between the germline ends. The CDR3 DNA follows: TGCGCCAGCAGCCAAGGCCGGGAAGACACTGAAGCTTTCTTT. Protein: CASSQGREDTEAFF.

The V call is TRBV5-6, the J call TRBJ2-7; 15 bases match TRBD2. CDR3 length: 16 amino acids. The trim removed 2 bases at V and 3 bases at J, leaving 3 bases unmatched. Germline CDR1 and CDR2: SGHDT and YYEEEE. The CDR3 DNA reads TGTGCCAGCAGCTTTGAGGGACTAGCGGGAGGCTACGAGCAGTACTTC. Protein sequence: CASSFEGLAGGYEQYF.

The chain is built from TRBV11-2 and TRBJ2-7; D gene ambiguous. V lost 8 bases to trimming and J lost 3 bases, with 14 bases between them. The CDR3 has 13 amino acids. Germline V lookup: CDR1 SGHAT, CDR2 FQNNGV. CDR3 bases: TGTGCCAGCCGATTTCCATGGGACTACGAGCAGTACTTC. Translating it yields CASRFPWDYEQYF.

The rearrangement uses TRBV5-4 and TRBJ1-1; TRBD1 matches 8 bases. The CDR3 is 15 residues long. Germline CDR1 is SGHNT and CDR2 is YYREEE (reference sequence). The junction had 11 bases not matched to a gene; V was cut back by 4 bases and J by 6 bases. CDR3 region: CASSLEWAGGSEAFF. CDR3 bases: TGTGCCAGCAGCCTTGAATGGGCAGGGGGCTCTGAAGCTTTCTTT. Looking up the rest from reference TRBV5-4 and TRBJ1-1 gives the full variable domain: ETGVTQSPTHLIKTRGQQVTLRCSSQSGHNTVSWYQQALGQGPQFIFQYYREEENGRGNFPPRFSGLQFPNYSSELNVNALELDDSALYLCASSLEWAGGSEAFFGQGTRLTVV.

V gene TRBV6-1 combines with J gene TRBJ2-1; 14 bases align to TRBD2. In germline, CDR1 is MNHNS, CDR2 SASEGT. V lost 4 bases to trimming and J lost 7 bases; unmatched junction nucleotides: 6. This CDR3 region has 16 residues. The CDR3 sequence is CASSGLAGGLRNEQFF. CDR3 coding DNA: TGTGCCAGCAGTGGACTAGCGGGGGGGTTAAGGAATGAGCAGTTCTTC.

CDR3 in amino acids: CAIRDIISYEQYF. CDR3 sequence (DNA): TGTGCCATCAGGGACATAATCTCCTACGAGCAGTACTTC. The rearrangement joins TRBV10-3 to TRBJ2-7; D may be TRBD1 (5 bases). V was shortened by 6 bases and J by 0 bases, with 9 bases between the two germline ends. The CDR3 extends over 13 amino acids. The V gene's germline CDR1 is ENHRY and CDR2 SYGVKD.

The chain has TRBV11-2 and TRBJ2-7, with D tentatively TRBD1 (6 bases). CDR3 length: 15 residues. Germline V CDR1 and CDR2: SGHAT, FQNNGV. V lost 0 bases, J lost 2 bases, and 11 bases lay in between. CDR3 residues: CASSLEWGLAYEQYF. CDR3 nucleotides: TGTGCCAGCAGCTTAGAGTGGGGGCTGGCCTACGAGCAGTACTTC.

Here the CDR3 DNA reads TGTGCCAGCAGCCCAGACAGGAGCTCCTATAATTCACCCCTCCACTTT. It codes for CASSPDRSSYNSPLHF. The rearrangement joins TRBV5-5 to TRBJ1-6; a weak D match, TRBD1 (6 bases). The CDR3 is 16 amino acids. The germline V gene has CDR1 SGHKS and CDR2 YYEKEE (reference sequence). V was cut by 4 bases and J by 0 bases, with 11 bases left in between.

This clone was observed a single time. This sequence joins TRBV5-4 and TRBJ1-1; 7 bases line up with TRBD1. CDR3 length: 14 residues. Germline lookup yields CDR1 SGHNT and CDR2 YYREEE (reference sequence). Trimming at V came to 4 bases and at J to 4 bases, leaving 7 bases not matched to a gene. For the CDR3, the DNA is TGTGCCAGCAGCCAGAGGGGGCTGATCACTGAAGCTTTCTTT. This codes for CASSQRGLITEAFF.

The chain joins TRBV27 to TRBJ2-2; the D is unclear. Looked up from germline, CDR1 is MNHEY and CDR2 is SMNVEV (reference sequence). V was clipped by 2 bases and J by 9 bases, with 19 bases between them. The CDR3 loop spans 16 amino acids. The CDR3 bases are TGTGCCAGCAGTTTACTCCAACCGGTCCTCGTTCGGGAGCTGTTTTTT. Translation: CASSLLQPVLVRELFF.

The chain carries TRBV7-6 and TRBJ2-2; D uncertain. Germline loops: CDR1 SGHVS, CDR2 FNYEAQ. There are 15 residues in the CDR3. V was trimmed by 1 base and J by 1 base, leaving 7 bases between them. CDR3 nucleotide sequence: TGTGCCAGCAGCTTAGAACCCATGAACACCGGGGAGCTGTTTTTT. Translating it yields CASSLEPMNTGELFF.